Each of the 30 T cell receptor beta chains below was sequenced from the same sample in a study of blood T cell repertoires in COVID-19. Sequencing used immunoSEQ multiplex PCR; TCRdb keeps in-frame clones, though not all of them. The sample holds 200,000 to 250,000 clones, roughly 80% seen once. The sequenced sample consisted of peripheral blood. These receptors were taken from a woman in her 70s with active or convalescent COVID-19.

This chain uses TRBV6-5 with TRBJ2-1, with 9 bases that match TRBD2. The CDR3 extends over 15 amino acids. V dropped 4 bases and J dropped 4; count of bases not matched to a gene: 5. The germline V gene has CDR1 MNHEY and CDR2 SVGAGI. CDR3 protein: CASSSTSGKYNEQFF. CDR3 DNA: TGTGCCAGCAGTTCGACTAGCGGAAAGTACAATGAGCAGTTCTTC.

The genes are TRBV18 and TRBJ1-5; 8 nucleotides align to TRBD1. This CDR3 comprises 17 residues. J gave up 2 bases and V 8 bases, and 14 bases lay outside the gene matches. Germline CDR1 and CDR2: KGHSH and LQKENI. For the CDR3, the DNA is TGTGCCAGCGCGCCCCGAGGGTTACAGGGGGGCAATCAGCCCCAGCATTTT. Translated: CASAPRGLQGGNQPQHF.

The chain uses TRBV5-8 and TRBJ2-5; 7 positions agree with TRBD1. The CDR3 loop spans 13 amino acids. Germline V gene sequence: CDR1 SGHTS, CDR2 YDEGEE. Trimming took 0 bases from V and 6 from J; bases not matched to a gene: 2. The CDR3 protein is CASSLEGAKTQYF. CDR3 DNA sequence: TGTGCCAGCAGCTTGGAGGGGGCAAAGACCCAGTACTTC.

V is TRBV7-3 and J is TRBJ2-5; unclear D gene. The length of the CDR3 is 13 residues. V lost 4 bases to trimming and J lost 0 bases, with 6 bases between them. Germline CDR1 and CDR2: SGHTA and FQGTGA. This CDR3 is CASSSGDQETQYF. Written as DNA, the CDR3 is TGTGCCAGCAGCTCAGGCGACCAAGAGACCCAGTACTTC. Together with reference TRBV7-3 and TRBJ2-5, the CDR3 gives the full variable domain: GAGVSQTPSNKVTEKGKYVELRCDPISGHTALYWYRQSLGQGPEFLIYFQGTGAADDSGLPNDRFFAVRPEGSVSTLKIQRTERGDSAVYLCASSSGDQETQYFGPGTRLLVL.

This clone was recorded only once. The chain has TRBV11-2 and TRBJ2-7; D is perhaps TRBD2 (5 bases). CDR1 and CDR2 from the germline V gene are SGHAT and FQNNGV. The CDR3 totals 13 residues. Trimming stripped 3 bases from V and 6 bases from J, with 12 bases between. The CDR3 sequence is CASSFLGRSEQYF. The DNA of the CDR3 is TGTGCCAGCAGCTTCTTAGGGAGAAGCGAGCAGTACTTC.

V and J are TRBV28 and TRBJ1-5; 12 bases map to TRBD1. Germline values: CDR1 MDHEN, CDR2 SYDVKM. The trim removed 6 bases at V and 7 bases at J, leaving 10 bases unmatched. This CDR3 comprises 16 residues. The CDR3, as DNA: TGTGCCAGCAGCCCTCCGGGACAGGGGGCATGGCAGCCCCAGCATTTT. This gives the protein CASSPPGQGAWQPQHF.

The chain couples TRBV7-8 to TRBJ1-1, with D possibly TRBD1 on 6 matching bases. This CDR3 comprises 16 residues. With 4 bases removed from V and 3 bases from J, the gap between germline ends came to 18 bases. Germline assignment: CDR1 SGHVS and CDR2 FQNEAQ. The DNA of the CDR3 is TGTGCCAGCAGCTCGGGACATCTGGGATTGGACACTGAAGCTTTCTTT. It codes for CASSSGHLGLDTEAFF. Supplemented by reference TRBV7-8 and TRBJ1-1, the full variable domain reads GAGVSQSPRYKVAKRGQDVALRCDPISGHVSLFWYQQALGQGPEFLTYFQNEAQLDKSGLPSDRFFAERPEGSVSTLKIQRTQQEDSAVYLCASSSGHLGLDTEAFFGQGTRLTVV.

The gene calls are TRBV30 and TRBJ2-1; D is undetermined. Germline-derived CDR1 and CDR2 are GTSNPN and SVGIG (reference sequence). Trimming pared 2 bases from V and 9 bases from J, leaving 14 bases between. The CDR3 is 13 amino acids. The CDR3 reads CAWSPRIAGEQFF. CDR3 coding DNA: TGTGCCTGGAGTCCCCGGATAGCCGGTGAGCAGTTCTTC.

This clone was counted between two and nine times. This chain links TRBV7-6 with TRBJ2-5, with D perhaps matching TRBD2 (6 bases). With 1 base removed from V and 4 bases from J, the gap between germline ends came to 10 bases. CDR1 and CDR2 from the germline V gene are SGHVS and FNYEAQ. The CDR3 spans 14 residues. CDR3 coding DNA: TGTGCCAGCAGCTTAGACTCCGGGGGAGAGACCCAGTACTTC. This encodes CASSLDSGGETQYF.

CDR3 DNA sequence: TGTGCCAGTCAGATTAGCGGGAGTTTTTACAATGAGCAGTTCTTC. It is translated as CASQISGSFYNEQFF. The rearrangement joins TRBV28 to TRBJ2-1, with 9 bases that match TRBD2. Germline V gene sequence: CDR1 MDHEN, CDR2 SYDVKM. The V segment lost 9 bases and the J segment 4 bases; nucleotides outside the gene matches: 10. This CDR3 region has 15 residues.

The V gene is TRBV5-4, the J gene TRBJ2-3, with 12 positions matching TRBD2. The ends lost 4 bases at V and 0 bases at J; junction bases unmatched: 6. The V gene's germline CDR1 is SGHNT and CDR2 YYREEE (reference sequence). The CDR3 sequence is 17 residues long. CDR3 sequence (DNA): TGTGCCAGCAGCCTAGGACTAGCGGGGCCTAGCACAGATACGCAGTATTTT. Its protein product is CASSLGLAGPSTDTQYF.

The chain joins TRBV30 to TRBJ1-3; unclear D gene. This CDR3 is 16 amino acids long. The V end was cut by 0 bases, the J end by 0 bases, with 12 bases between. Germline values: CDR1 GTSNPN, CDR2 SVGIG (reference sequence). The CDR3 sequence is CAWSVFLLSSGNTIYF. As DNA, the CDR3 is TGTGCCTGGAGTGTATTTCTTCTCAGCTCTGGAAACACCATATATTTT.

The CDR3 coding sequence is TGTGCCAGCAGCTTAGCAGGGGACAGCTATGCCTATGGCTACACCTTC. This encodes CASSLAGDSYAYGYTF. V usage is TRBV7-2 and J usage is TRBJ1-2; 7 bases fit TRBD1. Germline trimming cut 0 bases from V and 4 bases from J; bases unmatched to any gene: 8. The CDR3 runs 16 residues. CDR1 and CDR2 from the germline V gene are SGHTA and FQGNSA. Variable domain in full (rest from reference TRBV7-2 and TRBJ1-2): GAGVSQSPSNKVTEKGKDVELRCDPISGHTALYWYRQSLGQGLEFLIYFQGNSAPDKSGLPSDRFSAERTGGSVSTLTIQRTQQEDSAVYLCASSLAGDSYAYGYTFGSGTRLTVV.

The chain joins TRBV5-6 to TRBJ2-1; 10 bases are shared with TRBD1. The germline gives CDR1 SGHDT, CDR2 YYEEEE. The CDR3 runs to 15 residues. V lost 0 bases and J lost 3; bases outside the gene matches: 0. This CDR3 is CASSLGTGGYNEQFF. The CDR3 bases are TGTGCCAGCAGCTTGGGGACAGGGGGCTACAATGAGCAGTTCTTC.

The chain has TRBV6-2 or TRBV6-3 and TRBJ1-1, with D maybe TRBD1 (6 bases). V lost 4 bases to trimming and J lost 5 bases, with 17 bases between them. The germline CDR1 and CDR2 sequences are MNHEY and SVGEGT. CDR3 size: 15 residues. The CDR3 DNA is TGTGCCAGCAGTTTACTCAGGGGAAGAGGAACTGAAGCTTTCTTT. Protein: CASSLLRGRGTEAFF.

In its sample, this clone was seen many times. The chain combines TRBV2 with TRBJ1-5; D ambiguous. The CDR3 extends over 13 amino acids. V was clipped by 7 bases and J by 3 bases, with 10 bases between them. CDR1 is SNHLY and CDR2 is FYNNEI in the germline V gene. The CDR3 spells CASMRDVNQPQHF. Written as DNA, the CDR3 is TGTGCCAGCATGAGGGATGTCAATCAGCCCCAGCATTTT.

The chain recombines TRBV18 with TRBJ2-3; D possibly corresponds to TRBD1 (5 bases). Germline-derived CDR1 and CDR2 are KGHSH and LQKENI. This CDR3 spans 14 amino acids. V shed 3 bases and J shed 1 base, with 8 bases lying between them. CDR3 in amino acids: CASSPLTGTDTQYF. The CDR3 coding sequence is TGTGCCAGCTCACCCCTGACAGGCACAGATACGCAGTATTTT. The variable domain in full, completed from reference TRBV18 and TRBJ2-3, reads NAGVMQNPRHLVRRRGQEARLRCSPMKGHSHVYWYRQLPEEGLKFMVYLQKENIIDESGMPKERFSAEFPKEGPSILRIQQVVRGDSAAYFCASSPLTGTDTQYFGPGTRLTVL.

The chain combines TRBV29-1 with TRBJ2-3; 9 bases align to TRBD2. V lost 1 base and J lost 3; bases outside the gene matches: 2. Germline CDR1 reads SQVTM; CDR2 reads ANQGSEA. The CDR3 consists of 14 residues. The CDR3 protein is CSVEGAGGTDTQYF. In DNA, the CDR3 is TGCAGCGTTGAAGGCGCGGGAGGGACAGATACGCAGTATTTT.

This chain connects TRBV5-1 to TRBJ2-7, with 9 bases identical to TRBD1. Germline V lookup: CDR1 SGHRS, CDR2 YFSETQ. Losses at the gene ends were 4 bases for V and 6 bases for J; bases not matched to a gene: 11. The CDR3 loop spans 15 amino acids. CDR3 sequence (DNA): TGCGCCAGCAGCCCGAGGACAGGGGCTCAAGCCGAGCAGTACTTC. This sequence encodes CASSPRTGAQAEQYF.

The chain recombines TRBV6-5 with TRBJ2-7; a weak D match, TRBD1 (6 bases). Trimming pared 1 base from V and 0 bases from J, leaving 10 bases between. The germline gives CDR1 MNHEY, CDR2 SVGAGI. The CDR3 covers 15 residues. CDR3 loop: CASSYLTGFSYEQYF. The CDR3 nucleotides are TGTGCCAGCAGTTACTTGACAGGATTCTCCTACGAGCAGTACTTC.

This clone has more than one count but fewer than ten. The chain carries TRBV9 and TRBJ2-5; 8 bases are shared with TRBD2. Trimming removed 3 bases from V and 5 bases from J; junction bases left unmatched: 9. The germline V gene encodes CDR1 SGDLS and CDR2 YYNGEE. This CDR3 contains 15 residues. In nucleotides, the CDR3 is TGTGCCAGCAGCGCTAGGACTAGCTCGGCGGAGACCCAGTACTTC. It encodes CASSARTSSAETQYF.

This CDR3 reads CASSGRGEEKLFF. The CDR3, as DNA: TGTGCCAGCAGCGGCAGGGGAGAGGAAAAACTGTTTTTT. The rearrangement joins TRBV3-1 (or the pseudogene TRBV3-2) to TRBJ1-4, with D possibly matching TRBD1 (6 bases). The CDR3 runs to 13 residues. Germline V CDR1 and CDR2: LGHDT, YNNKEL (reference sequence). Trimming took 5 bases from V and 8 from J, leaving 12 bases between them.

CDR3 DNA sequence: TGTGCCAGCAGCTTGTGGGCAGGCAATGAGCAGTTCTTC. As protein: CASSLWAGNEQFF. J is TRBJ2-1 and V is TRBV5-4, with D unclear. Germline CDR1 is SGHNT and CDR2 is YYREEE (reference sequence). The V end was cut by 1 base, the J end by 6 bases, with 8 bases between. This CDR3 has 13 residues.

The gene calls are TRBV10-3 and TRBJ1-3; 8 bases line up with TRBD1. The CDR3 runs to 14 residues. Germline-derived CDR1 and CDR2 are ENHRY and SYGVKD. V lost 8 bases to trimming and J lost 0 bases; unmatched junction nucleotides: 3. The DNA for the CDR3 is TGTGCCATCGTCGGGACAGGCTCTGGAAACACCATATATTTT. Translating it yields CAIVGTGSGNTIYF.

The genes are TRBV11-2 and TRBJ1-1; weak D call: TRBD1 (5 bases). Per germline, CDR1 SGHAT and CDR2 FQNNGV. V dropped 4 bases and J dropped 2 bases, with 11 bases sitting between them. The CDR3 sequence is 14 residues long. CDR3 amino acids: CASSSTRENTEAFF. In DNA, the CDR3 is TGTGCCAGCAGCTCAACCAGGGAAAACACTGAAGCTTTCTTT.

This chain joins TRBV18 and TRBJ2-7; 8 nucleotides match TRBD2. Germline V lookup: CDR1 KGHSH, CDR2 LQKENI. The CDR3 is 12 residues long. V lost 3 bases and J lost 5; bases outside the gene matches: 0. As DNA, the CDR3 is TGTGCCAGCTCACCTAGCGGGGACGAGCAGTACTTC. Translated: CASSPSGDEQYF. The variable domain in full, with the rest retrieved from reference TRBV18 and TRBJ2-7, is NAGVMQNPRHLVRRRGQEARLRCSPMKGHSHVYWYRQLPEEGLKFMVYLQKENIIDESGMPKERFSAEFPKEGPSILRIQQVVRGDSAAYFCASSPSGDEQYFGPGTRLTVT.

The table lists this clone with a few counts. CDR3 region: CASSYSRTGGNYGYTF. CDR3 nucleotides: TGTGCCAGCAGTTACTCTAGGACAGGGGGGAACTATGGCTACACCTTC. This chain links TRBV6-5 with TRBJ1-2; 10 bases are shared with TRBD1. Germline V CDR1 and CDR2: MNHEY, SVGAGI. The J segment lost 2 bases and the V segment lost 0 bases, leaving 3 bases of the junction unmatched. This CDR3 comprises 16 residues.

The chain carries TRBV28 and TRBJ1-1; the D is unclear. CDR3 length: 12 residues. The V gene lost 8 bases and the J gene lost 3 bases, with 10 bases spanning the gap. Germline loops: CDR1 MDHEN, CDR2 SYDVKM. CDR3 nucleotides: TGTGCCAGCGTACTGGTGGACACTGAAGCTTTCTTT. Residues: CASVLVDTEAFF.

This chain joins TRBV5-1 and TRBJ2-7, with D possibly being TRBD1 (5 bases). This CDR3 is built from 15 residues. The germline CDR1 and CDR2 sequences are SGHRS and YFSETQ. V dropped 0 bases and J dropped 4 bases, with 14 bases sitting between them. CDR3 protein: CASSLGTGVGYEQYF. CDR3 coding DNA: TGCGCCAGCAGCTTGGGAACAGGTGTAGGGTACGAGCAGTACTTC. Filled out from reference TRBV5-1 and TRBJ2-7, the complete variable domain reads KAGVTQTPRYLIKTRGQQVTLSCSPISGHRSVSWYQQTPGQGLQFLFEYFSETQRNKGNFPGRFSGRQFSNSRSEMNVSTLELGDSALYLCASSLGTGVGYEQYFGPGTRLTVT.

Written as DNA, the CDR3 is TGTGCCAGCAGCCGATCGATGGGGGGAATTCGAGAGACCCAGTACTTC. As protein: CASSRSMGGIRETQYF. V is TRBV5-6 and J is TRBJ2-5; maybe TRBD2 (6 bases). Trimming pared 4 bases from V and 4 bases from J, leaving 20 bases between. Germline loops: CDR1 SGHDT, CDR2 YYEEEE. The CDR3 has 16 amino acids.